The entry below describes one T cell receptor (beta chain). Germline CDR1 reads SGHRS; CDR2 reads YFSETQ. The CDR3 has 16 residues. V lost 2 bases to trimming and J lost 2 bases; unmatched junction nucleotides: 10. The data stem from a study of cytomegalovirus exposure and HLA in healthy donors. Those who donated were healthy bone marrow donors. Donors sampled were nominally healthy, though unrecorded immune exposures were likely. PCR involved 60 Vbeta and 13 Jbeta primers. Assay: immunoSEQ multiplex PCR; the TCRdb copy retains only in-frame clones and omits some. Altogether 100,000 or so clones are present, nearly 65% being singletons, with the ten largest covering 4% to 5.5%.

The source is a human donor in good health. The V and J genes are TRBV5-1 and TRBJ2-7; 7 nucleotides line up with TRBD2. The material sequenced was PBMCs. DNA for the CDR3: TGCGCCAGCAGCTTTGCGGGGCTAGCGGCCCCCTACGAGCAGTACTTC. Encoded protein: CASSFAGLAAPYEQYF.